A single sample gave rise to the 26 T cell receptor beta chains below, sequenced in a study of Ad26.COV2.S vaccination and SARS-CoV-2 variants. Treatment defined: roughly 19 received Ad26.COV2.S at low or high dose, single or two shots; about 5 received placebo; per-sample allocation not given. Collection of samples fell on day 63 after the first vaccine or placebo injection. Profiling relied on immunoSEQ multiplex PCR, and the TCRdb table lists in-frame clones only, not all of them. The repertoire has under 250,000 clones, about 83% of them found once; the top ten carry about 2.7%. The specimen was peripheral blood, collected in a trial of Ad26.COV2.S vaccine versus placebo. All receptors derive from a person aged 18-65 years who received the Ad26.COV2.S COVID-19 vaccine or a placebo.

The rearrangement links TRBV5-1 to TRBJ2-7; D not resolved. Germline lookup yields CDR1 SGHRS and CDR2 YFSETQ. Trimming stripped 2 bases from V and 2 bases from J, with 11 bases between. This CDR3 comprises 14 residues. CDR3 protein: CASSFGEPPYEQYF. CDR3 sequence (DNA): TGCGCCAGCAGCTTTGGGGAACCTCCCTACGAGCAGTACTTC.

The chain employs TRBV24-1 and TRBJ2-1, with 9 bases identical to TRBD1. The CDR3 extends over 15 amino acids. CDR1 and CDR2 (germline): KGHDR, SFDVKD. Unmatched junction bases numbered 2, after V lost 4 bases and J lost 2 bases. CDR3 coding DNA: TGTGCCACCAGTGACGGGACAGGGCCCTACAATGAGCAGTTCTTC. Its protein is CATSDGTGPYNEQFF.

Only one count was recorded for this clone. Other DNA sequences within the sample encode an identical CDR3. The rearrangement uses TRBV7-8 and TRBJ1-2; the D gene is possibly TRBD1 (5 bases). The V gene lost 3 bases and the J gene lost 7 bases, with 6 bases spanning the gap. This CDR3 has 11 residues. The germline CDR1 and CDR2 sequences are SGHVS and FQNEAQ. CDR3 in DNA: TGTGCCAGCAGCTTGGGGCGTGGCTACACCTTC. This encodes CASSLGRGYTF.

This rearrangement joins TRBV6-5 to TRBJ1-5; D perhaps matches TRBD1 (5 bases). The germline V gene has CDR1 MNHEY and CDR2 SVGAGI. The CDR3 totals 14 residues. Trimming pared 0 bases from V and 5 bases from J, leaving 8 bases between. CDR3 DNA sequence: TGTGCCAGCAGTTACTCTCAGGGAGATCAGCCCCAGCATTTT. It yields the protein CASSYSQGDQPQHF.

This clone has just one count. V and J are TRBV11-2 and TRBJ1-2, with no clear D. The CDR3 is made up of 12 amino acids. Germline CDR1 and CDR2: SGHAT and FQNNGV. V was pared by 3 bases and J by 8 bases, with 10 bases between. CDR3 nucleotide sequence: TGTGCCAGCAGCTTTTCAAGCTCGGGCTACACCTTC. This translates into CASSFSSSGYTF.

The CDR3 nucleotides are TGCGCCAGCAGCCAAGGGGACAGGGTGATGGGCTACACCTTC. Its translation: CASSQGDRVMGYTF. The V call is TRBV4-3, the J call TRBJ1-2; 9 nucleotides agree with TRBD1. Germline-derived CDR1 and CDR2 are LGHNA and YSLEER. The V and J ends lost 1 base and 8 bases, in that order; junction bases with no gene match: 5. The CDR3 spans 14 residues.

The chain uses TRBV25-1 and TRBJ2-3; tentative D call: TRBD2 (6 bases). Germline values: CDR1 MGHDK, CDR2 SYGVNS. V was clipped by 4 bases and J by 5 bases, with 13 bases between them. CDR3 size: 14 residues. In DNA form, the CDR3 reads TGTGCCAGCAGTGGCGGGACTGGGGGAGATACGCAGTATTTT. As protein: CASSGGTGGDTQYF.

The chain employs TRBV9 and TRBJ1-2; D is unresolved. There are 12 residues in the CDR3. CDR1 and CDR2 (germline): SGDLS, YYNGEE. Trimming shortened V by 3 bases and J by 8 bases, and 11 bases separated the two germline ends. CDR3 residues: CASSASVGGYTF. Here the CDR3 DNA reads TGTGCCAGCAGCGCCTCCGTGGGGGGCTACACCTTC.

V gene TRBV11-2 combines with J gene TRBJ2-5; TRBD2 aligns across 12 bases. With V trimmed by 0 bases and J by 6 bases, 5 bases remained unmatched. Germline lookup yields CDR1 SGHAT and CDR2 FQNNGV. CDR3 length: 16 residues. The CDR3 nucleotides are TGTGCCAGCAGCTTAGAGACTAGCGGGGGTAGGAAGACCCAGTACTTC. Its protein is CASSLETSGGRKTQYF.

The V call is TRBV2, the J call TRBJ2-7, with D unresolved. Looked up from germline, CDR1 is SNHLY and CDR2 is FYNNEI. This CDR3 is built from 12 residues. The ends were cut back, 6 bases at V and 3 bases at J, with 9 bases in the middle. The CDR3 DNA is TGTGCCAGCAGCGGACGGATCTACGAGCAGTACTTC. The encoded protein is CASSGRIYEQYF.

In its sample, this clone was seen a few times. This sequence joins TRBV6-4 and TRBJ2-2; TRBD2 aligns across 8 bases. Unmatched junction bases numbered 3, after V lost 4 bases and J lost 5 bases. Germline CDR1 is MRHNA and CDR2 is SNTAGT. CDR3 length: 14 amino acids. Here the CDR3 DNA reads TGTGCCAGCAGTGGTAGCGGGGATACCGGGGAGCTGTTTTTT. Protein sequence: CASSGSGDTGELFF.

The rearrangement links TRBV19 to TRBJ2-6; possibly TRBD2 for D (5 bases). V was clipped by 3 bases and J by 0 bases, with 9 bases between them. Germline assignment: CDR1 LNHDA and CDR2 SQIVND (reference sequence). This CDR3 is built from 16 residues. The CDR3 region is CASSIFRGSGANVLTF. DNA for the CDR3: TGTGCCAGTAGTATTTTTCGGGGCTCTGGGGCCAACGTCCTGACTTTC.

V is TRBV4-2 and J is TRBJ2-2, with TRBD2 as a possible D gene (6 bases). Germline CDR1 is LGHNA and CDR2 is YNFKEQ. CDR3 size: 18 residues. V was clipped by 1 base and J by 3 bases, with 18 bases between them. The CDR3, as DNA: TGTGCCAGCAGCCAAGTTGGCTGGGGGGTTTCTTACACCGGGGAGCTGTTTTTT. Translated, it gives CASSQVGWGVSYTGELFF.

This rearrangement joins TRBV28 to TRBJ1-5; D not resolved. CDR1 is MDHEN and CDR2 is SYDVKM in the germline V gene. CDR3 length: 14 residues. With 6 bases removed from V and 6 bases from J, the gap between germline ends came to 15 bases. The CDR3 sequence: CASSLFAGGQPQHF. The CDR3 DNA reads TGTGCCAGCAGCCTGTTTGCCGGAGGTCAGCCCCAGCATTTT.

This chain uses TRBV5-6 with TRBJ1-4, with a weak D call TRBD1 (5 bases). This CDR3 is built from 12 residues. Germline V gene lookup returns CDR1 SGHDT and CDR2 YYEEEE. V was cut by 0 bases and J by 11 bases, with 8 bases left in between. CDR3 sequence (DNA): TGTGCCAGCAGCTTGGCCCGGGGGAAACTGTTTTTT. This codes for CASSLARGKLFF.

The DNA for the CDR3 is TGTGCCAGCAGTTGGGGGCAAGGGGTAGGGCCCCAGCATTTT. Its translation: CASSWGQGVGPQHF. The V call is TRBV6-2 or TRBV6-3, the J call TRBJ1-5; TRBD1 is a possible D gene (6 bases). The CDR3 has 14 amino acids. Deletions cut 4 bases from V and 9 bases from J, with 16 bases between. Germline loops: CDR1 MNHEY, CDR2 SVGEGT.

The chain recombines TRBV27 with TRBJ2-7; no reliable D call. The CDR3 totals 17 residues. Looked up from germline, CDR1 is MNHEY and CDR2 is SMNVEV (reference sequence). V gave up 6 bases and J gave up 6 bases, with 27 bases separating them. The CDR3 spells CASSFRLELRIVCEQYV. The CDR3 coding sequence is TGTGCCAGCAGCTTCCGGTTGGAGCTCAGGATTGTCTGCGAGCAGTACGTC.

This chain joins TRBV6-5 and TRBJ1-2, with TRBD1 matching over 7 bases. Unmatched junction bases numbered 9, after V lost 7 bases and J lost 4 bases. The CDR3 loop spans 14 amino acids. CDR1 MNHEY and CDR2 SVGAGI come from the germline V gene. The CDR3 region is CASNVRQGGYGYTF. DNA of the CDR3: TGTGCCAGCAACGTCAGACAGGGAGGCTATGGCTACACCTTC.

The DNA of the CDR3 is TGTGCCAGCAGCCTACTGGGACTAGCGGGAACCGTCTCCAAAAACATTCAGTACTTC. Translating gives CASSLLGLAGTVSKNIQYF. The chain is built from TRBV3-1 (or the pseudogene TRBV3-2) and TRBJ2-4, with 13 positions matching TRBD2. CDR1 LGHDT and CDR2 YNNKEL come from the germline V gene (reference sequence). The length of the CDR3 is 19 residues. V shed 4 bases, J shed 2 bases, and the junction held 11 bases outside the gene matches.

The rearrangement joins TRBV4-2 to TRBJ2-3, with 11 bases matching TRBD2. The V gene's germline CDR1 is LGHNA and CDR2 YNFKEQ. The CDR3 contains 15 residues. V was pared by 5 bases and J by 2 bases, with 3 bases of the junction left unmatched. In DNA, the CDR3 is TGTGCCAGCAGCGAGGGACTAGCGGTCACAGATACGCAGTATTTT. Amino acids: CASSEGLAVTDTQYF.

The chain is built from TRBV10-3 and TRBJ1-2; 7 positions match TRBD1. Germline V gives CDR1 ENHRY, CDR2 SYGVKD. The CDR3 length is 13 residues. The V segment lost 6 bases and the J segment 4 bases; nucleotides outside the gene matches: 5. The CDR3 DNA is TGTGCCATCAGAGGGGGCGAGAGCTATGGCTACACCTTC. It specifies CAIRGGESYGYTF.

The CDR3 DNA sequence: TGCAGTGCTAGTCTCCCACTAGCGGGGGGCGGGAGCACAGATACGCAGTATTTT. Its translation: CSASLPLAGGGSTDTQYF. The rearrangement uses TRBV20-1 and TRBJ2-3, with 12 nucleotides matching TRBD2. The length of the CDR3 is 18 residues. Germline assignment: CDR1 DFQATT and CDR2 SNEGSKA (reference sequence). V dropped 3 bases and J dropped 0; count of bases not matched to a gene: 10.

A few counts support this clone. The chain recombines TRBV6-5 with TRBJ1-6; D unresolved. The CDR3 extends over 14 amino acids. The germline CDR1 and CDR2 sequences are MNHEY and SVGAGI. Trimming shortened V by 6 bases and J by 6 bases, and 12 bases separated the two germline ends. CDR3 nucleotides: TGTGCCAGCAGACGTGACGGAACTAATTCACCCCTCCACTTT. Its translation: CASRRDGTNSPLHF.

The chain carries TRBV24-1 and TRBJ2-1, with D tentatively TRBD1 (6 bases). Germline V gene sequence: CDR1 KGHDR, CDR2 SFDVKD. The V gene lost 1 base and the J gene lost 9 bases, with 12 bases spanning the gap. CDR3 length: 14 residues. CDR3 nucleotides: TGTGCCACCAGTGATTTTACCAGGGGCCCTGAGCAGTTCTTC. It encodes CATSDFTRGPEQFF.

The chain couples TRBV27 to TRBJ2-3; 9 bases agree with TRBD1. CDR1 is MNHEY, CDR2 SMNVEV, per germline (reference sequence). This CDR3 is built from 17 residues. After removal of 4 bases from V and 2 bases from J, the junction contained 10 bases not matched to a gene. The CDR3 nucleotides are TGTGCCAGCAGTTCGATGGGACAGGGAGGATACACAGATACGCAGTATTTT. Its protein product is CASSSMGQGGYTDTQYF.

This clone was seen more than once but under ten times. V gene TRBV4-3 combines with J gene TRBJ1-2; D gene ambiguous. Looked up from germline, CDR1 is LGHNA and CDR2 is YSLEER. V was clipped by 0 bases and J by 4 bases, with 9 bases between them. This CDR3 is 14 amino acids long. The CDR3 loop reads CASSQDYTRYGYTF. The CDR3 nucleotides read TGCGCCAGCAGCCAAGATTACACACGCTATGGCTACACCTTC.